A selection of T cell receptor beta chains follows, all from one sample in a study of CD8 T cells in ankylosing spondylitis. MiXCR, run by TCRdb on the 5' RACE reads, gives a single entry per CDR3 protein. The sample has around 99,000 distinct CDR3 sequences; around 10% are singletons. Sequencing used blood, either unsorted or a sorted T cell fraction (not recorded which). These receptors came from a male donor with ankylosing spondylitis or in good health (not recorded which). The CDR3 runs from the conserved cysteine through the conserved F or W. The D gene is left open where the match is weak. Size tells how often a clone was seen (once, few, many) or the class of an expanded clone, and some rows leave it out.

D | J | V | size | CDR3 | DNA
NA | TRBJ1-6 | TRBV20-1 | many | CSARQWGRDSPLHF | TGCAGTGCTCGACAGTGGGGCAGGGATTCACCCCTCCACTTT
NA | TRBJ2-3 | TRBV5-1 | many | CASSPSATPIASTDTQYF | TGCGCCAGCAGCCCATCGGCAACACCAATTGCTAGCACAGATACGCAGTATTTT
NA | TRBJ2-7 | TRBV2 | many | CASSELANSYEQYF | TGTGCCAGCAGTGAACTCGCGAACTCCTACGAGCAGTACTTC
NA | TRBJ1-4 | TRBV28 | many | CASSLYREKLFF | TGTGCCAGCAGTCTCTACAGGGAAAAACTGTTTTTT
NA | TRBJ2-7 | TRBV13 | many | CASSLGLRHRPPHEQYF | TGTGCCAGCAGCTTAGGTCTCAGGCACAGGCCACCCCACGAGCAGTACTTC
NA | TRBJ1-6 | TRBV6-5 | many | CASSSRDPSYNSPLHF | TGTGCCAGCAGTTCCAGGGACCCGTCCTATAATTCACCCCTCCACTTT
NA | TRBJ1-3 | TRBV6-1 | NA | CASTRGYDRSGNTIYF | TGTGCCAGCACTAGGGGGTACGACCGCTCTGGAAACACCATATATTTT
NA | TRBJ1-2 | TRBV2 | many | CASSVPVRTKPREHYGYTF | TGTGCCAGCAGTGTACCGGTGAGGACAAAGCCCAGGGAACACTATGGCTACACCTTC
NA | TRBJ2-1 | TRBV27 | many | CASILRQRMVF | TGTGCCAGCATTCTCCGACAGAGAATGGTCTTC
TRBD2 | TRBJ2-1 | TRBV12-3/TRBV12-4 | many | CASSSPAGGHYNEQFF | TGTGCCAGCAGTTCCCCAGCGGGGGGCCATTACAATGAGCAGTTCTTC
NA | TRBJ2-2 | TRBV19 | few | CASSISGARGRTGELFF | TGTGCCAGTAGTATATCGGGGGCTAGAGGTCGGACCGGGGAGCTGTTTTTT
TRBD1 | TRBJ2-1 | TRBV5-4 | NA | CASSRTGGLYNEQFF | TGTGCCAGCAGCAGGACAGGGGGACTCTACAATGAGCAGTTCTTC
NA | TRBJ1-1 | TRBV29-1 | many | CSANSGDIEEAFF | TGCAGCGCCAATTCCGGGGACATTGAGGAAGCTTTCTTT
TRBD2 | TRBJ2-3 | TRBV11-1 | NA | CASSLRRGTSGEPTDTQYF | TGTGCCAGCAGCTTAAGGAGAGGGACTAGCGGGGAGCCCACAGATACGCAGTATTTT
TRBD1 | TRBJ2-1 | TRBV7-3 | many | CASSRLTGVIDEQFF | TGTGCCAGCAGCCGTTTGACAGGGGTAATCGATGAGCAGTTCTTC
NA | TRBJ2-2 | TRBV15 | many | CATSRVQETGELFF | TGTGCCACCAGCAGAGTGCAGGAAACCGGGGAGCTGTTTTTT
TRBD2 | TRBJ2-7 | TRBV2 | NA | CASSPPLAGGPEQYF | TGTGCCAGCAGTCCTCCCCTAGCGGGGGGGCCCGAGCAGTACTTC
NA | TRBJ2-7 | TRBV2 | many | CASNEGRGRTYEQYF | TGTGCCAGCAATGAAGGGCGGGGGCGGACCTACGAGCAGTACTTC
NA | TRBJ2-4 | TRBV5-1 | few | CASSAGTKNIQYF | TGCGCCAGCAGTGCGGGAACCAAAAACATTCAGTACTTC
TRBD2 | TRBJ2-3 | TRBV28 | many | CASSGLAGLTDTQYF | TGTGCCAGCAGTGGACTAGCGGGGCTCACAGATACGCAGTATTTT
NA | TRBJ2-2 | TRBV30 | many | CAWLPDRNTGELFF | TGTGCCTGGCTTCCGGACAGGAACACCGGGGAGCTGTTTTTT
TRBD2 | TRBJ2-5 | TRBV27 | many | CASSLYGLAQETQYF | TGTGCCAGCAGCCTTTATGGACTAGCGCAGGAGACCCAGTACTTC
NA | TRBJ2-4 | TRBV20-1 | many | CSVNQGLGAKNIQYF | TGCAGTGTTAACCAGGGATTGGGAGCCAAAAACATTCAGTACTTC
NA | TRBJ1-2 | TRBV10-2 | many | CASSESGGPYGYTF | TGCGCCAGCAGTGAGTCTGGAGGACCCTATGGCTACACCTTC
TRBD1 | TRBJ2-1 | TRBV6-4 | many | CASSDSTGGNEQFF | TGTGCCAGCAGTGACTCTACAGGGGGCAATGAGCAGTTCTTC
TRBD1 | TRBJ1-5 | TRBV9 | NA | CASSPGTDRAQPQHF | TGTGCCAGCAGTCCCGGGACAGACCGAGCTCAGCCCCAGCATTTT
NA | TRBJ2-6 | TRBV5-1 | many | CASSPIGAPISGANVLTF | TGCGCCAGCAGCCCCATAGGGGCACCGATCTCTGGGGCCAACGTCCTGACTTTC
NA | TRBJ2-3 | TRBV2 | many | CASRARGAVITDTQYF | TGTGCCAGCAGAGCCCGGGGGGCGGTTATCACAGATACGCAGTATTTT
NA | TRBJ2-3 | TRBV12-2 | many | CASRRGGIYGTDTQYF | TGTGCAAGTCGCCGAGGGGGCATCTACGGCACAGATACGCAGTATTTT
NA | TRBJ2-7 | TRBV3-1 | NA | CASSQDPGAIYEQYF | TGTGCCAGCAGCCAAGATCCAGGGGCTATTTACGAGCAGTACTTC
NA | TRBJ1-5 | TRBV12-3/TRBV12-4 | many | CASSLLSQPQHF | TGTGCCAGCAGTTTATTGTCTCAGCCCCAGCATTTT
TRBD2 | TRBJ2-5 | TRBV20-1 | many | CSGGSGGVRKTQYF | TGCAGTGGGGGGAGCGGGGGTGTCCGAAAGACCCAGTACTTC
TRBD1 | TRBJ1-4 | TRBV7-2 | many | CASSRPGQGYEKLFF | TGTGCCAGCAGCCGGCCGGGACAGGGATATGAAAAACTGTTTTTT
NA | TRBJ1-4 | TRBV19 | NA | CASSMEATNEKLFF | TGTGCCAGTAGTATGGAAGCAACTAATGAAAAACTGTTTTTT
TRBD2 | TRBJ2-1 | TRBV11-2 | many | CASSRGTSGGSSYNEQFF | TGTGCCAGCAGCCGAGGGACTAGCGGGGGCAGCTCCTACAATGAGCAGTTCTTC
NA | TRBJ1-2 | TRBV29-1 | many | CSVAGQGQPNYGYTF | TGCAGCGTTGCGGGGCAGGGACAACCTAACTATGGCTACACCTTC
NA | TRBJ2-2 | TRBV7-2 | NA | CASSSRGLNTGELFF | TGTGCCAGCAGCTCCCGAGGTCTAAACACCGGGGAGCTGTTTTTT
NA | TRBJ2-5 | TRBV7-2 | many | CASSFVSDLTQETQYF | TGTGCCAGCAGCTTTGTGTCGGACCTGACCCAAGAGACCCAGTACTTC
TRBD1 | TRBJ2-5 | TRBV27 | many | CASRVDRGQETQYF | TGTGCCAGCAGAGTTGACAGGGGGCAAGAGACCCAGTACTTC
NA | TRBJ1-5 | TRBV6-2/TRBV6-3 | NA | CASSYNGYQPQHF | TGTGCCAGCAGTTACAACGGTTATCAGCCCCAGCATTTT
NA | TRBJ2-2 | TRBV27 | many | CASSWQQNTGELFF | TGTGCCAGCAGTTGGCAGCAAAACACCGGGGAGCTGTTTTTT
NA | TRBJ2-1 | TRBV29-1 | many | CSVGNLNYEQFF | TGCAGCGTTGGGAATTTGAATTATGAGCAGTTCTTC
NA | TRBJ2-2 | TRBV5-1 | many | CASSNRREKTGELFF | TGCGCCAGCAGTAATCGTCGAGAGAAAACCGGGGAGCTGTTTTTT
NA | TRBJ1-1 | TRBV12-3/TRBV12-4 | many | CASNKTGNTEAFF | TGTGCCAGCAACAAGACAGGGAACACTGAAGCTTTCTTT
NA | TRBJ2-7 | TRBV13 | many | CASSFYGRESYEQYF | TGTGCCAGCAGCTTTTATGGACGGGAATCCTACGAGCAGTACTTC
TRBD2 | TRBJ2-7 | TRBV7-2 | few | CASSLASGGSYEQYF | TGTGCCAGCAGCTTAGCTAGCGGGGGGTCCTACGAGCAGTACTTC
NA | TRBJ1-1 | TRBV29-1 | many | CSVDGLKNTEAFF | TGCAGCGTTGATGGGTTAAAAAACACTGAAGCTTTCTTT
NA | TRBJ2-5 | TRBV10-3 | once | CAISESGSETQYF | TGTGCCATCAGTGAATCGGGTTCGGAGACCCAGTACTTC
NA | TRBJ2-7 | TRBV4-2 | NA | CASSASETKVYEQYF | TGTGCCAGCAGCGCGTCCGAGACAAAGGTCTACGAGCAGTACTTC
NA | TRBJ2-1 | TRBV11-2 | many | CASSPSDEQFF | TGTGCCAGCAGCCCCTCGGATGAGCAGTTCTTC
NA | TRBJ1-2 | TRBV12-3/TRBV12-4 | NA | CASSFEGLGYTF | TGTGCCAGCAGTTTCGAGGGTCTCGGCTACACCTTC
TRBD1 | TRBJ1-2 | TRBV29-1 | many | CSVQQQGAIGPGYGYTF | TGCAGCGTTCAGCAACAGGGGGCAATCGGCCCGGGCTATGGCTACACCTTC
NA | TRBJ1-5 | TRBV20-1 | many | CSAVPLGNQPQHF | TGCAGTGCCGTTCCTCTCGGCAATCAGCCCCAGCATTTT
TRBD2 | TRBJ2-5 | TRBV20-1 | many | CSARSGGRTETQYF | TGCAGTGCTCGGAGCGGGGGGCGAACTGAGACCCAGTACTTC
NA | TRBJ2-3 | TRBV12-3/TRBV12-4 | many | CASSFGDTQYF | TGTGCCAGCAGTTTCGGAGATACGCAGTATTTT